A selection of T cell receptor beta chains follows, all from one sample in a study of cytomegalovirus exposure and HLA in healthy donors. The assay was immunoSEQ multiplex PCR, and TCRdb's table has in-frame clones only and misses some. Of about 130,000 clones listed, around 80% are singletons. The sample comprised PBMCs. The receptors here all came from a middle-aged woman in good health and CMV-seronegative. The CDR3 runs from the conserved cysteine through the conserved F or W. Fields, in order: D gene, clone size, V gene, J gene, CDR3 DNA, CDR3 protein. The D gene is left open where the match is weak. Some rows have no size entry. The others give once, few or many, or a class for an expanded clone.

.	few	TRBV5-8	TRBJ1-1	TGTGCCAGCAGCTTGATGGGGCACACTGAAGCTTTCTTT	CASSLMGHTEAFF
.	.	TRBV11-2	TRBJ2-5	TGTGCCAGCAGCCCCGTCATTGGAGAGCAAGAGACCCAGTACTTC	CASSPVIGEQETQYF
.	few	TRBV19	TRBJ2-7	TGTGCCAGTAGTAGGAAGCATACGGGCGAGCAGTACTTC	CASSRKHTGEQYF
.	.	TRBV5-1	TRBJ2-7	TGCGCCAGCAGCCACGGTTTGATGGAGGACTACGAGCAGTACTTC	CASSHGLMEDYEQYF
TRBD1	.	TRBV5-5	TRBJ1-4	TGTGCCAGCAGCTGGATGACAGGGGAACAGGAAAAACTGTTTTTT	CASSWMTGEQEKLFF
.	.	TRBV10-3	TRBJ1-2	TGTGCCATCAGTGACGGCAGGGGCGGCTACACCTTC	CAISDGRGGYTF
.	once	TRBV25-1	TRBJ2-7	TGTGCCAGCAGTGCCCTCGAGCAGTACTTC	CASSALEQYF
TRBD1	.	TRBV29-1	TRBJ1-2	TGCAGCGCGTTGACAGGGAACTATGGCTACACCTTC	CSALTGNYGYTF
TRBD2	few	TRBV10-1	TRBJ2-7	TGCGCCACCAAGCCTAACGGGAGGGACGCCGAGCAGTACTTC	CATKPNGRDAEQYF
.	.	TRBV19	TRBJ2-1	TGTGCCAGTAGTACCCCACCGAGGGGCGGGGTCCGTCCCAATGAGCAGTTCTTC	CASSTPPRGGVRPNEQFF
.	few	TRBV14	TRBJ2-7	TGTGCCAGCAGCTCCCGAGGTTCCGAGCAGTACTTC	CASSSRGSEQYF
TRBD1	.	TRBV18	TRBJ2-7	TGTGCCAGCTCACCGGTGGGACAGGGGATCTACGAGCAGTACTTC	CASSPVGQGIYEQYF
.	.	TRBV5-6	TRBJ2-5	TGTGCCAGCCAAACCTTAGGACGGGGGAGGGAGACCCAGTACTTC	CASQTLGRGRETQYF
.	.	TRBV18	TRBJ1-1	TGTGCCAGCTCACCGATGACAGGTAGCATGAACACTGAAGCTTTCTTT	CASSPMTGSMNTEAFF
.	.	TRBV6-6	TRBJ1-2	TGTGCCAGCAGTTACGAAGCGAACTATGGCTACACCTTC	CASSYEANYGYTF
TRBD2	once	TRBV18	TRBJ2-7	TGTGCCAGCTCACCCGGGGGGGTAGAGCGTGAGCAGTACTTC	CASSPGGVEREQYF
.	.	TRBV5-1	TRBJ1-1	TGCGCCAGCAGCTATGCGGTTGGGGGAGGGTACACTGAAGCTTTCTTT	CASSYAVGGGYTEAFF
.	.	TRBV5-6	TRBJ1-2	TGTGCCAGCAGCTTGTCACTTCGAGGGGGCTACACCTTC	CASSLSLRGGYTF
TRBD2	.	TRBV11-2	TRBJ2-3	TGTGCCAGCAGCATAGCGGGGGATGGAGGTACGCAGTATTTT	CASSIAGDGGTQYF
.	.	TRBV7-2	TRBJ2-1	TGTGCCAGCAGCTTAGCGGGGGGGCGAGAGCAGTTCTTC	CASSLAGGREQFF
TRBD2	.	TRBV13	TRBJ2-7	TGTGCCAGCAGCTTAGGCCTCGGGCGGGGGTCCCTACCCGAGCAGTACTTC	CASSLGLGRGSLPEQYF
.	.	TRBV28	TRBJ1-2	TGTGCCAGCGCAGGGGCGAAGACTAGCGGCTACACCTTC	CASAGAKTSGYTF
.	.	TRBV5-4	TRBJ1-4	TGTGCCAGCAGTGCAGGGGCAACTAATGAAAAACTGTTTTTT	CASSAGATNEKLFF
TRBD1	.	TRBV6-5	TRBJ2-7	TGTGCCAGCAGTTTTGTCCGGGACAGGACAATCCACGAGCAGTACTTC	CASSFVRDRTIHEQYF
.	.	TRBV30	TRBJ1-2	TGTGCCTGGGGAACTACCTATGGCTACACCTTC	CAWGTTYGYTF
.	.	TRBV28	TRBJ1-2	TGTGCCAGCAGTTTGGGGCAGGGTAACTATGGCTACACCTTC	CASSLGQGNYGYTF
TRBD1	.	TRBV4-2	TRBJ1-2	TGTGCCAGCAGCCAAGCCTCCCCCGGGACAGGGGGGAACTATGGCTACACCTTC	CASSQASPGTGGNYGYTF
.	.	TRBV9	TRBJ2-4	TGTGCCAGCAGCGTAGGCTCCCAGCGGGGTTCGGACAGTCAGTACTTC	CASSVGSQRGSDSQYF
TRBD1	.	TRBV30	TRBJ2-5	TGTGCCTGGAGTGGAGGACAGGGAGACCAAGAGACCCAGTACTTC	CAWSGGQGDQETQYF
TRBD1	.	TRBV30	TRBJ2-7	TGTGCCTGGAGTGTCGCGGGACAGGGGGCCATCGGGCAGTACTTC	CAWSVAGQGAIGQYF
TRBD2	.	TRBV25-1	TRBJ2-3	TGTGCCAGCAGTGAGGGGGGGGGTACAGATACGCAGTATTTT	CASSEGGGTDTQYF